These 32 T cell receptor beta chains were all obtained from the same sample, sequenced in a study of regulatory T cells in long-lasting Graves disease. Stated time point: persistent/refractory GD, antithyroid drugs over 5 years with positive TRAb. There was RNA extracted from PBMCs, and the TCR library was made from it. Sequencing libraries for TCR beta were prepared with iRepertoire HTBI primers and Arm-PCR of CDR3 regions. TCRdb processed the multiplex PCR reads anew with MiXCR; each CDR3 protein has one entry. The sample lists 700,000 or so distinct CDR3 sequences, roughly 30% occurring once. Material: peripheral blood mononuclear cells (PBMCs), obtained when the disease was refractory, from a patient treated with antithyroid drugs. Receptors originate from a female donor with Graves disease.

The chain employs TRBV5-6 and TRBJ2-2; D is perhaps TRBD1 (5 bases). CDR1 and CDR2 from the germline V gene are SGHDT and YYEEEE. The CDR3 has 16 amino acids. V lost 3 bases to trimming and J lost 0 bases, with 12 bases between them. CDR3 in DNA: TGTGCCAGCAGCTCATGGGGCAGACCGAACACCGGGGAGCTGTTTTTT. This gives the protein CASSSWGRPNTGELFF.

V and J are TRBV12-3 or TRBV12-4 and TRBJ1-2; 8 bases agree with TRBD1. The CDR3 is made up of 15 amino acids. Losses at the gene ends were 6 bases for V and 4 bases for J; bases not matched to a gene: 10. The CDR3 loop reads CASRRAGTGPYGYTF. The DNA for the CDR3 is TGTGCCAGCAGGCGGGCCGGGACAGGACCCTATGGCTACACCTTC.

The chain carries TRBV7-2 and TRBJ1-1, with 9 bases that match TRBD1. Trimming cost V 3 bases and J 4 bases; bases outside gene matches: 12. Per germline, CDR1 SGHTA and CDR2 FQGNSA. The CDR3 is 17 amino acids. CDR3 residues: CASSLLGTGFFSTEAFF. CDR3 nucleotide sequence: TGTGCCAGCAGCTTGCTCGGGACAGGGTTTTTCAGCACTGAAGCTTTCTTT.

This clonotype was counted ten times or more. The chain recombines TRBV12-3 or TRBV12-4 with TRBJ1-5; D unclear. V shed 3 bases and J shed 2 bases, with 14 bases lying between them. This CDR3 has 16 amino acids. The CDR3 sequence is CASSFLGGSGNQPQHF. The CDR3 region has the DNA TGTGCCAGCAGTTTTTTAGGTGGGAGTGGCAATCAGCCCCAGCATTTT.

This clonotype was counted only a few times. The V call is TRBV12-3 or TRBV12-4, the J call TRBJ2-4; D gene unclear. V lost 3 bases, J lost 5 bases, and 14 bases lay in between. The CDR3 is made up of 15 amino acids. CDR3 loop: CASSFPIETQNIQYF. The CDR3 DNA follows: TGTGCCAGCAGTTTCCCCATTGAGACGCAAAACATTCAGTACTTC.

This clonotype was seen only a few times. This chain connects TRBV6-7 to TRBJ2-7, with D perhaps matching TRBD2 (5 bases). TRBV6-7 is annotated as an ORF whose role is uncertain. V shed 9 bases and J shed 1 base, with 16 bases lying between them. CDR3 length equals 14 residues. The CDR3 bases are TGTGCCAGACCCGTGACTACACGTTCCTACGAGCAGTACTTC. It encodes CARPVTTRSYEQYF.

The chain employs TRBV5-1 and TRBJ2-2; unclear D gene. The germline V gene has CDR1 SGHRS and CDR2 YFSETQ. The V gene lost 6 bases and the J gene lost 0 bases, with 15 bases spanning the gap. This CDR3 comprises 16 residues. The CDR3: CASITRVATNTGELFF. DNA for the CDR3: TGCGCCAGCATCACCCGGGTCGCAACGAACACCGGGGAGCTGTTTTTT.

This chain connects TRBV5-1 to TRBJ1-2, with TRBD1 as a possible D gene (5 bases). Germline CDR1 is SGHRS and CDR2 is YFSETQ. The CDR3 has 13 residues. The germline V and J ends were trimmed by 3 bases and 6 bases, with 12 bases remaining between them. CDR3 residues: CASSSRDSHGYTF. The CDR3, as DNA: TGCGCCAGCAGCTCCAGGGACTCTCATGGCTACACCTTC.

This clonotype was observed a handful of times. The V call is TRBV20-1, the J call TRBJ2-2; the D gene is possibly TRBD2 (6 bases). This CDR3 has 14 residues. CDR1 and CDR2 (germline): DFQATT, SNEGSKA (reference sequence). With 0 bases removed from V and 5 bases from J, the gap between germline ends came to 10 bases. DNA for the CDR3: TGCAGTGCTAGAGAGGGGGGACGGACCGGGGAGCTGTTTTTT. Amino acids: CSAREGGRTGELFF.

The chain links TRBV5-1 to TRBJ1-2; D uncertain. The germline V gene encodes CDR1 SGHRS and CDR2 YFSETQ. The CDR3 runs 13 residues. V lost 2 bases and J 4 bases, leaving 9 bases between the germline ends. The CDR3 DNA sequence: TGCGCCAGCAGCTTTGAAGGCCTCTATGGCTACACCTTC. Translating gives CASSFEGLYGYTF.

On this clonotype itself: With a much larger clone just one base away, this may be a read error. This rearrangement joins TRBV5-5 to TRBJ1-5; D is ambiguous. The germline V gene has CDR1 SGHKS and CDR2 YYEKEE (reference sequence). This CDR3 comprises 13 residues. The CDR3 region is CAGSLGLNQPQHF. The CDR3 DNA follows: TGTGCCGGCAGCTTGGGCCTCAATCAGCCCCAGCATTTT.

Note on this clonotype: This sequence may be a read error, since a much larger clone differs from it by one base. The rearrangement links TRBV11-2 to TRBJ1-4; weak D call: TRBD1 (5 bases). The CDR3 covers 15 residues. Germline CDR1 is SGHAT and CDR2 is FQNNGV. The CDR3 loop reads CAGSLVPQGREKLFF. The CDR3 DNA follows: TGTGCCGGCAGCTTAGTTCCGCAGGGACGGGAAAAACTGTTTTTT.

The chain carries TRBV20-1 and TRBJ2-7; tentatively, D is TRBD1 (5 bases). Trimming removed 4 bases from V and 3 bases from J, with 7 bases in between. CDR1 DFQATT and CDR2 SNEGSKA come from the germline V gene (reference sequence). This CDR3 spans 11 amino acids. The CDR3: CSAKGFYEQYF. In DNA, the CDR3 is TGCAGTGCTAAGGGGTTCTACGAGCAGTACTTC.

V usage is TRBV11-2 and J usage is TRBJ2-3; no firm D call. CDR1 is SGHAT, CDR2 FQNNGV, per germline. The length of the CDR3 is 13 residues. V was clipped by 1 base and J by 5 bases, with 7 bases between them. CDR3 sequence: CASSLVTGDTQYF. Written as DNA, the CDR3 is TGTGCCAGCAGCTTAGTTACGGGAGATACGCAGTATTTT.

This clonotype was observed many times. This chain joins TRBV12-3 or TRBV12-4 and TRBJ1-2; D is undetermined. Trimming removed 8 bases at V and 4 bases at J, with 8 bases between. The CDR3 sequence is 11 residues long. Here the CDR3 reads CASGISYGYTF. The DNA for the CDR3 is TGTGCCAGCGGAATTTCCTATGGCTACACCTTC.

This clonotype was observed a few times. This chain joins TRBV6-1 and TRBJ1-5; weak D call: TRBD1 (5 bases). V shed 3 bases and J shed 8 bases, with 17 bases lying between them. Germline V CDR1 and CDR2: MNHNS, SASEGT. This CDR3 is built from 15 residues. The chain's CDR3 is CASSDFGGVVKPQHF. CDR3 DNA sequence: TGTGCCAGCAGTGATTTCGGGGGGGTTGTAAAGCCCCAGCATTTT.

This clonotype was observed a few times. CDR3 coding DNA: TGTGCCAGCAGCTTGTCAGGGACTAGCTCCTACGAGCAGTACTTC. Residues: CASSLSGTSSYEQYF. The chain has TRBV5-6 and TRBJ2-7; 8 nucleotides line up with TRBD2. The CDR3 length is 15 residues. The V segment lost 1 base and the J segment 0 bases; nucleotides outside the gene matches: 3. The V gene's germline CDR1 is SGHDT and CDR2 YYEEEE.

This clonotype appeared many times. The chain links TRBV9 to TRBJ2-5, with D possibly being TRBD1 (6 bases). The CDR3 is 15 residues long. Germline CDR1 is SGDLS and CDR2 is YYNGEE. V was cut by 0 bases and J by 1 base, with 10 bases left in between. The CDR3 DNA is TGTGCCAGCAGCGTAGGGACAGCTACCCAAGAGACCCAGTACTTC. This codes for CASSVGTATQETQYF.

This clonotype was recorded a few times. CDR3: CASSSGQGWAEQYF. In nucleotides, the CDR3 is TGTGCCAGCAGTTCGGGACAGGGATGGGCCGAGCAGTACTTC. The chain joins TRBV6-5 to TRBJ2-7; 9 nucleotides match TRBD1. The CDR3 loop spans 14 amino acids. Germline V gene lookup returns CDR1 MNHEY and CDR2 SVGAGI. J lost 6 bases, V lost 4 bases, and 7 bases had no gene match.

This clonotype was detected a few times. The rearrangement links TRBV4-1 to TRBJ1-6; D is undetermined. The V gene's germline CDR1 is MGHRA and CDR2 YSYEKL. The V end was cut by 8 bases, the J end by 9 bases, with 5 bases between. This CDR3 has 10 amino acids. In DNA, the CDR3 is TGCGCCAGCGGTATTTCACCCCTCCACTTT. Translation: CASGISPLHF.

This clonotype was counted ten times or more. This chain joins TRBV15 and TRBJ1-1; D remains unclear. V lost 0 bases and J lost 4, with 6 bases in between. Germline V gene sequence: CDR1 LNHNV, CDR2 YYDKDF (reference sequence). The CDR3 is 13 amino acids. CDR3 protein: CATSRDLGTEAFF. Written as DNA, the CDR3 is TGTGCCACCAGCAGAGATCTTGGCACTGAAGCTTTCTTT.

The J gene is TRBJ1-1, the V gene TRBV18; 10 bases align to TRBD1. CDR1 is KGHSH, CDR2 LQKENI, per germline. V gave up 2 bases and J gave up 3 bases; unmatched junction bases: 3. CDR3 length: 15 residues. The chain's CDR3 is CASSPGGTGDTEAFF. In DNA, the CDR3 is TGTGCCAGCTCACCAGGCGGGACAGGGGACACTGAAGCTTTCTTT.

The genes are TRBV10-3 and TRBJ2-5; 11 nucleotides align to TRBD2. Germline loops: CDR1 ENHRY, CDR2 SYGVKD. This CDR3 comprises 13 residues. J was trimmed by 5 bases and V by 9 bases; bases with no gene match: 5. CDR3 sequence reads: CAMNSGREETQYF. In DNA, the CDR3 is TGTGCCATGAATAGCGGGAGGGAGGAGACCCAGTACTTC.

This clonotype was detected a few times. The chain is built from TRBV6-2 or TRBV6-3 and TRBJ2-7, with 8 nucleotides matching TRBD2. V dropped 4 bases and J dropped 6; count of bases not matched to a gene: 8. The CDR3 runs 14 residues. Germline loops: CDR1 MNHEY, CDR2 SVGEGT. CDR3 sequence: CASSWRGREGEQYF. The CDR3 DNA reads TGTGCCAGCAGTTGGAGAGGACGGGAGGGCGAGCAGTACTTC.

This clonotype was observed once. One base away lies a much larger clone, so this may be a sequencing read error. The rearrangement joins TRBV2 to TRBJ2-5; D possibly uses TRBD1 or TRBD2 (5 bases each). The V end was cut by 9 bases, the J end by 7 bases, with 15 bases between. This CDR3 contains 12 residues. Germline V CDR1 and CDR2: SNHLY, FYNNEI. The CDR3, as DNA: TGTGCCAGGGGACGGGGCGTCATGACCCAGTACTTC. As protein: CARGRGVMTQYF.

This clonotype was seen a few times. The V and J genes are TRBV7-9 and TRBJ2-7; D is tentatively TRBD1 or TRBD2 (6 bases each). Between the trimmed V and J ends, which lost 1 base and 3 bases, there was a span of 13 bases. The CDR3 is 15 residues long. Per the germline V gene, CDR1 is SEHNR and CDR2 is FQNEAQ (reference sequence). This chain's CDR3 is CASSLEGGKSYEQYF. The CDR3 region has the DNA TGTGCCAGCAGCTTAGAGGGGGGAAAAAGCTACGAGCAGTACTTC. Full variable domain (outside the CDR3, taken from reference TRBV7-9 and TRBJ2-7): DTGVSQNPRHKITKRGQNVTFRCDPISEHNRLYWYRQTLGQGPEFLTYFQNEAQLEKSRLLSDRFSAERPKGSFSTLEIQRTEQGDSAMYLCASSLEGGKSYEQYFGPGTRLTVT.

The rearrangement uses TRBV19 and TRBJ2-7; TRBD1 matches 7 bases. CDR3 length: 13 residues. Germline assignment: CDR1 LNHDA and CDR2 SQIVND (reference sequence). V was clipped by 10 bases and J by 1 base; unmatched bases: 7. CDR3 DNA sequence: TGTGCCACCGCTCCGGGACAGTCCTACGAGCAGTACTTC. It encodes CATAPGQSYEQYF.

This clonotype showed up many times. The chain couples TRBV28 to TRBJ1-2; TRBD1 matches at 7 bases. V lost 5 bases, J lost 4 bases, and 16 bases stayed unmatched. Per germline, CDR1 MDHEN and CDR2 SYDVKM. The CDR3 is 17 residues long. The CDR3 spells CASSPTGQSRSFYGYTF. CDR3 nucleotides: TGTGCCAGCAGTCCCACGGGACAGAGTAGGAGCTTCTATGGCTACACCTTC.

The chain combines TRBV5-1 with TRBJ1-2; tentatively, D is TRBD1 (5 bases). The V end was cut by 4 bases, the J end by 4 bases, with 17 bases between. This CDR3 contains 15 residues. Germline loops: CDR1 SGHRS, CDR2 YFSETQ. The CDR3 protein is CASSNTGTIPYGYTF. The CDR3 DNA reads TGCGCCAGCAGCAACACCGGGACTATCCCCTATGGCTACACCTTC. Drawing the rest from reference TRBV5-1 and TRBJ1-2, the complete variable domain is KAGVTQTPRYLIKTRGQQVTLSCSPISGHRSVSWYQQTPGQGLQFLFEYFSETQRNKGNFPGRFSGRQFSNSRSEMNVSTLELGDSALYLCASSNTGTIPYGYTFGSGTRLTVV.

This clonotype was recorded many times. The chain joins TRBV11-2 to TRBJ2-7; maybe TRBD2 (6 bases). Germline CDR1 reads SGHAT; CDR2 reads FQNNGV. V dropped 1 base and J dropped 6 bases, with 16 bases sitting between them. CDR3 length: 15 residues. The CDR3 loop reads CASSLASAQLSEQYF. The CDR3 nucleotides are TGTGCCAGCAGCTTAGCTAGCGCCCAGCTAAGCGAGCAGTACTTC.

This chain links TRBV7-6 with TRBJ1-3; possibly TRBD1 for D (5 bases). This CDR3 region has 16 residues. Trimming removed 2 bases at V and 3 bases at J, with 14 bases between. Looked up from germline, CDR1 is SGHVS and CDR2 is FNYEAQ. The CDR3 protein is CASSLWQGVFGNTIYF. As DNA, the CDR3 is TGTGCCAGCAGCTTATGGCAGGGAGTCTTTGGAAACACCATATATTTT.

This clonotype has a handful of counts. The chain has TRBV28 and TRBJ1-5, with a possible D match to TRBD1 (5 bases). Germline CDR1 and CDR2: MDHEN and SYDVKM. Trimming removed 6 bases at V and 5 bases at J, with 8 bases between. The CDR3 extends over 12 amino acids. This chain's CDR3 is CASRWGDQPQHF. The CDR3 bases are TGTGCCAGCAGATGGGGGGATCAGCCCCAGCATTTT.